This record concerns one TCR beta chain sequence. The sample carries other DNA sequences with the same CDR3. PCR involved 60 Vbeta and 13 Jbeta primers. Method: immunoSEQ multiplex PCR; TCRdb's copy keeps in-frame clones and lacks some. The sample includes roughly 100,000 clones, around 76% of them seen just once. Germline V lookup: CDR1 MDHEN, CDR2 SYDVKM. The CDR3 is 14 residues long. Trimming left V 7 bases short and J 1 base short, with 11 bases between. This entry comes from a study of cytomegalovirus exposure and HLA in healthy donors. Sequenced sample: PBMCs. The receptor was isolated from a man aged 40-55 years in good health and CMV-seropositive. The gene calls are TRBV28 and TRBJ1-5; perhaps TRBD1 as D (5 bases). The CDR3, as DNA: TGTGCCAGCACCCTGGGGGGGAGCAATCAGCCCCAGCATTTT. Translation gives CASTLGGSNQPQHF.